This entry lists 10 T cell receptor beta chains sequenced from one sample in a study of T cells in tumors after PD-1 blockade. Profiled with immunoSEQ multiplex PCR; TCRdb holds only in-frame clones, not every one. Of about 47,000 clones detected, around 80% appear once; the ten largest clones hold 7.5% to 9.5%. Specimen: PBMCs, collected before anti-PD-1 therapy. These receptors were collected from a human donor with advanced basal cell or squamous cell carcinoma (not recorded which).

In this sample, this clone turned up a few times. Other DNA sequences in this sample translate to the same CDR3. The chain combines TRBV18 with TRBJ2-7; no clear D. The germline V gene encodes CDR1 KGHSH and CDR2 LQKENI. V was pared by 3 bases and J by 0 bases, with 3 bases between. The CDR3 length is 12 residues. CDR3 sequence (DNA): TGTGCCAGCTCACCGAGCTCCTACGAGCAGTACTTC. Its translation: CASSPSSYEQYF.

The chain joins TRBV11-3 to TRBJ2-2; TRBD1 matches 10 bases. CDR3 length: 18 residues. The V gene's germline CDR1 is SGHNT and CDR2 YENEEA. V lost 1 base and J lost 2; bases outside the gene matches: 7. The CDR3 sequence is CASSLARGQGINTGELFF. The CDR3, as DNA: TGTGCCAGCAGCTTAGCCAGGGGACAGGGGATAAACACCGGGGAGCTGTTTTTT.

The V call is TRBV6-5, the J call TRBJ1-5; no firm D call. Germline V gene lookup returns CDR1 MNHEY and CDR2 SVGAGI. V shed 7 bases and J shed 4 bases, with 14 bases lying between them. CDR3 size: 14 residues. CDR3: CASKVRGRNQPQHF. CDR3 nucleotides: TGTGCCAGCAAGGTTCGAGGGAGAAATCAGCCCCAGCATTTT.

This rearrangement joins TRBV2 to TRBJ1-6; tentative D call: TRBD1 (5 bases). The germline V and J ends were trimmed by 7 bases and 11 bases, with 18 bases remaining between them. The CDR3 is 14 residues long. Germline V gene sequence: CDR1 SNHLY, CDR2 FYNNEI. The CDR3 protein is CASTTDNAGAPLHF. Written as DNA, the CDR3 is TGTGCCAGCACCACGGACAATGCGGGGGCACCCCTCCACTTT.

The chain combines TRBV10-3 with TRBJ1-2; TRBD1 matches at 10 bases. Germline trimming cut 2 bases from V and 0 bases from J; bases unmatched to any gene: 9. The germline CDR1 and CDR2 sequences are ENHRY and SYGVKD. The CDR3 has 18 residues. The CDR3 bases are TGTGCCATCAGTGAGAGGGACAGGGGTGGCACAGCTAACTATGGCTACACCTTC. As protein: CAISERDRGGTANYGYTF.

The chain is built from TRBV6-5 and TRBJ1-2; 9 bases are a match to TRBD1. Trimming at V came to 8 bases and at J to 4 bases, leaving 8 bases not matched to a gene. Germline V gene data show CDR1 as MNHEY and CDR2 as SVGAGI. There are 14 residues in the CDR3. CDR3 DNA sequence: TGTGCCAGCCGCGACAGGGGGTATGGCTATGGCTACACCTTC. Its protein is CASRDRGYGYGYTF.

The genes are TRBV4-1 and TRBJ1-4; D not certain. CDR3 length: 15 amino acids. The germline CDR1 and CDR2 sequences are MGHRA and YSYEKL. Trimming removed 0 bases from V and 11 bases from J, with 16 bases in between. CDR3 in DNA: TGCGCCAGCAGCCAAGAGACCGGGGTTATTAGGAAACTGTTTTTT. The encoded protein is CASSQETGVIRKLFF.

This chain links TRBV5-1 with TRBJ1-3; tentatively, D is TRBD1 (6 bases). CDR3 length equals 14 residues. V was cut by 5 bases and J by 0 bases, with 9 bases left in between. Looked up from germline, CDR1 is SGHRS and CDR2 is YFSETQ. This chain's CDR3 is CASSPDSSGNTIYF. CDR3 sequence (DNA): TGCGCCAGCAGTCCGGACAGCTCTGGAAACACCATATATTTT. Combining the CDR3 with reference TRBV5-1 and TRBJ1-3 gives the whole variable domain KAGVTQTPRYLIKTRGQQVTLSCSPISGHRSVSWYQQTPGQGLQFLFEYFSETQRNKGNFPGRFSGRQFSNSRSEMNVSTLELGDSALYLCASSPDSSGNTIYFGEGSWLTVV.

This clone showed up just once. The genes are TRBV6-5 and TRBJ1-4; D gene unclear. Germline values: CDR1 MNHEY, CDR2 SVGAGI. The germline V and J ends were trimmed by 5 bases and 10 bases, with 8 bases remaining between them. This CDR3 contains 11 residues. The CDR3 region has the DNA TGTGCCAGCAGTCTAGGTAGAAAACTGTTTTTT. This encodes CASSLGRKLFF.

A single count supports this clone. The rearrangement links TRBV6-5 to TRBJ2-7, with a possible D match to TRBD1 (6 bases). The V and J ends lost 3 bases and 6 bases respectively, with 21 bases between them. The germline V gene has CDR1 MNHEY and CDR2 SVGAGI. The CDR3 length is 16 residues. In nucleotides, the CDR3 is TGTGCCAGCAGTTATTCCGCGATACAGGGCTCGGGCGAGCAGTACTTC. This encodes CASSYSAIQGSGEQYF.